The 3 T cell receptor beta chains in this list originate from one sample, sequenced in a study of T cells in Graves' hyperthyroidism and ophthalmopathy. Regions amplified from RNA transcripts were the TCR beta CDR3 regions. When the TCR CDR3 underwent first-round RT-PCR, the HTBI primer set was used. MiXCR was run by TCRdb on the multiplex PCR reads, yielding one entry per CDR3 protein. The table records a few hundred thousand distinct CDR3 sequences, approximately 16% of them present only once. Sequenced sample: blood. The source is a woman aged 40 to 50 with Graves' ophthalmopathy.

The rearrangement uses TRBV4-1 and TRBJ1-1; perhaps TRBD1 as D (5 bases). The V and J ends lost 4 bases and 4 bases respectively, with 19 bases between them. Germline V gene data show CDR1 as MGHRA and CDR2 as YSYEKL. The CDR3 consists of 16 residues. CDR3 DNA: TGCGCCAGCAGCCCGACGATGCGCGGGGGAAGCACTGAAGCTTTCTTT. As protein: CASSPTMRGGSTEAFF.

This clonotype was counted many times. The chain joins TRBV30 to TRBJ2-5; 8 bases are shared with TRBD1. The V segment lost 4 bases and the J segment 4 bases; nucleotides outside the gene matches: 2. The CDR3 is 12 residues long. Germline assignment: CDR1 GTSNPN and CDR2 SVGIG (reference sequence). The CDR3 sequence is CAWTRGPETQYF. As DNA, the CDR3 is TGTGCCTGGACCAGGGGGCCAGAGACCCAGTACTTC.

Many counts were recorded for this clonotype. This chain joins TRBV28 and TRBJ1-1; D is possibly TRBD1 (5 bases). The V gene lost 5 bases and the J gene lost 8 bases, with 15 bases spanning the gap. This CDR3 has 13 amino acids. Looked up from germline, CDR1 is MDHEN and CDR2 is SYDVKM. The CDR3 nucleotides read TGTGCCAGCAGTGAAAAGGGACGGGGGGAAGCTTTCTTT. Protein: CASSEKGRGEAFF.